The TCR beta chain described here comes from a study of CD8+ T cells in alopecia areata. Study background: Oral tofacitinib, 5 to 10 mg twice daily, was given in an open-label trial. Study-wide findings and caveats: Unlike in mice, where it was clearer, TCR sharing across patients was less clear, possibly HLA-related. Researchers report lesional scalp, most notably alopecia totalis/universalis, outstripped normal scalp in clonality. Resident alphabeta T cells of normal skin are also sequenced in scalp samples.

CDR1 is PRHDT and CDR2 is FYEKMQ in the germline V gene (reference sequence). This CDR3 is built from 14 residues. Germline trimming cut 5 bases from V and 5 bases from J; bases unmatched to any gene: 5. Once RNA had been extracted, it was reverse transcribed into cDNA to act as the sequencing template. Profiled with immunoSEQ multiplex PCR; TCRdb holds only in-frame clones, not every one. Altogether roughly 150,000 clones are present, more than 45% being singletons, with the ten largest covering approximately 19%. Note on this clone: Its target is not known.

This chain joins TRBV13 and TRBJ1-2; TRBD1 agrees at 10 bases. The specimen was CD8+ T cells sorted from blood, collected at week 0. This TCR came from a human donor with alopecia areata. The CDR3 DNA is TGTGCCAGCAGCGGACAGGGGGGAGGTTATGGCTACACCTTC. Its protein is CASSGQGGGYGYTF.